This T cell receptor (beta chain) was recorded in a study of blood T cell repertoires in COVID-19. The wider study: T cells, B-cell-depleted T cells, or PBMCs provided the cDNA or gDNA that served as material.

Germline V gives CDR1 SNHLY, CDR2 FYNNEI. This CDR3 spans 15 amino acids. V dropped 5 bases and J dropped 1; count of bases not matched to a gene: 6. As originally analysed: Estimates of nucleated cell counts were drawn from the amplification of reference gene primers. Repertoires were generated with immunoSEQ multiplex PCR, while TCRdb's copy carries only in-frame clones and drops some. Clone size and the V and J calls come from that table; the DNA yielded D and trimming. The sample has about 380,000 clones; more than 65% are singletons. This TCR derives from a human donor with acute or convalescent COVID-19. The donor label of this sample is uncertain. The sequencing input was peripheral blood. The chain recombines TRBV2 with TRBJ2-3, with TRBD2 matching 7 bases. The CDR3 DNA follows: TGTGCCAGCAGTAGGTGGGGGGGAGGCACAGATACGCAGTATTTT. Its translation is CASSRWGGGTDTQYF.